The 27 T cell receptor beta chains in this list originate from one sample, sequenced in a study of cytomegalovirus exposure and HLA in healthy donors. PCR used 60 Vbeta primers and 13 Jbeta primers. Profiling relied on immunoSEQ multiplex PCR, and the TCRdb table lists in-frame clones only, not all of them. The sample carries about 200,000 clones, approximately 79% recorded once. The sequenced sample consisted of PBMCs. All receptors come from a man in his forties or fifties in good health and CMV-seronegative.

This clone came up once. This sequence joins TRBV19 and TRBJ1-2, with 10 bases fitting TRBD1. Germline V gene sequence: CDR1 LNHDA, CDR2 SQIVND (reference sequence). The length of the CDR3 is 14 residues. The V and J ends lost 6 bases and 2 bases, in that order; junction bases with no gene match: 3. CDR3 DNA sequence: TGTGCCAGTAGCCCGGGACAGGGGAACTATGGCTACACCTTC. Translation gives CASSPGQGNYGYTF.

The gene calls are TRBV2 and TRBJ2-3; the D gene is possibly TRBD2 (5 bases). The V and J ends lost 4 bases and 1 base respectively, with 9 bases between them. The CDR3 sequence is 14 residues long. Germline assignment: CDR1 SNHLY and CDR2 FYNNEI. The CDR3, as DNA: TGTGCCAGCAGTGGCTCGCGGGGCACAGATACGCAGTATTTT. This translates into CASSGSRGTDTQYF.

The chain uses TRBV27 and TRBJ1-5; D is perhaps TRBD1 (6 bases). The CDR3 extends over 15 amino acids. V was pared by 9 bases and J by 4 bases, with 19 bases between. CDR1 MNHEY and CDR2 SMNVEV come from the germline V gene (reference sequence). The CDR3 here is CASTPRWQGNQPQHF. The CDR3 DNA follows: TGTGCCAGTACCCCCAGGTGGCAGGGGAATCAGCCCCAGCATTTT.

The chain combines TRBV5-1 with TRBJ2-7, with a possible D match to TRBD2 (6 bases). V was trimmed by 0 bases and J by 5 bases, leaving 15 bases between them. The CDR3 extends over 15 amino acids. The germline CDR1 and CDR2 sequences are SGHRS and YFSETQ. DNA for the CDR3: TGCGCCAGCAGCTTGGCGCCCAGCGGGCGAAACGAGCAGTACTTC. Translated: CASSLAPSGRNEQYF.

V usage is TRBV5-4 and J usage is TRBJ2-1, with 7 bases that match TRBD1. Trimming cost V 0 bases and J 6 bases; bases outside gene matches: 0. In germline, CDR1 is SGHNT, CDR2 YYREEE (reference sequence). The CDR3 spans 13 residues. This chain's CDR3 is CASSLGTGNEQFF. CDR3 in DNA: TGTGCCAGCAGCTTGGGGACAGGCAATGAGCAGTTCTTC.

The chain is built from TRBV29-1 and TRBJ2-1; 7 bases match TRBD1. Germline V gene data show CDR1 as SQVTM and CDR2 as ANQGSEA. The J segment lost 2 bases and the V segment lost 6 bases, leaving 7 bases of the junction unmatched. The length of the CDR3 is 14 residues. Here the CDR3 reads CSVTGKTTYNEQFF. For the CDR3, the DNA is TGCAGCGTGACAGGGAAGACAACCTACAATGAGCAGTTCTTC.

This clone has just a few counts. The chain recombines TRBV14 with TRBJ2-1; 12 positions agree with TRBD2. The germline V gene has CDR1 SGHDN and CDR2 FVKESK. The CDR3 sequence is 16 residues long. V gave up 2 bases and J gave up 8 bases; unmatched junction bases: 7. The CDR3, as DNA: TGTGCCAGCAGCCAACGACTAGCGGGAGTTGGCGATGAGCAGTTCTTC. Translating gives CASSQRLAGVGDEQFF. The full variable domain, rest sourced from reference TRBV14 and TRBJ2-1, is EAGVTQFPSHSVIEKGQTVTLRCDPISGHDNLYWYRRVMGKEIKFLLHFVKESKQDESGMPNNRFLAERTGGTYSTLKVQPAELEDSGVYFCASSQRLAGVGDEQFFGPGTRLTVL.

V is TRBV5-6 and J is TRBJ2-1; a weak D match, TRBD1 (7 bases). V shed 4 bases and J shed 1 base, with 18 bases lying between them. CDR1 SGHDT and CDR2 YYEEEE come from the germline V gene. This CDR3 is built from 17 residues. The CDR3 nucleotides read TGTGCCAGCAGCGCACCCAAGGGGGCGGGATCCTACAATGAGCAGTTCTTC. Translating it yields CASSAPKGAGSYNEQFF.

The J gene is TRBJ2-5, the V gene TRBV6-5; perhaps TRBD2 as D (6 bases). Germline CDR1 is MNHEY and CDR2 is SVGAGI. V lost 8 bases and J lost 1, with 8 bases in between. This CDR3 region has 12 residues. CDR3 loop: CASWRGQETQYF. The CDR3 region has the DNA TGTGCCAGCTGGAGGGGCCAAGAGACCCAGTACTTC.

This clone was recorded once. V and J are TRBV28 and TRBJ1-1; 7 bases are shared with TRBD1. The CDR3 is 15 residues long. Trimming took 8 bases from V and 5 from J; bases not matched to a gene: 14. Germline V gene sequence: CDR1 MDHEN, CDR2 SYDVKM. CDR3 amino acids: CASSIRTGESTEAFF. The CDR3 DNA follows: TGTGCCAGCTCGATCCGAACAGGGGAAAGTACTGAAGCTTTCTTT.

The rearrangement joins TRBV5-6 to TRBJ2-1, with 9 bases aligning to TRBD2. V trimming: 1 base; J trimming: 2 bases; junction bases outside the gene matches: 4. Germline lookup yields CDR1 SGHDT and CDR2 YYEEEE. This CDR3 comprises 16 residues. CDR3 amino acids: CASSLRVAGAYNEQFF. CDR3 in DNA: TGTGCCAGCAGCTTGCGTGTAGCGGGAGCCTACAATGAGCAGTTCTTC.

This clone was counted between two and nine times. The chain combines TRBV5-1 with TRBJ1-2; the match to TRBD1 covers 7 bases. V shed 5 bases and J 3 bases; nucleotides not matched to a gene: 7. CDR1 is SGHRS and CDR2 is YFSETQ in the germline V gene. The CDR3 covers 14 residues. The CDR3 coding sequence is TGCGCCAGCAGTTTAAGACAGGGACACTATGGCTACACCTTC. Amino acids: CASSLRQGHYGYTF.

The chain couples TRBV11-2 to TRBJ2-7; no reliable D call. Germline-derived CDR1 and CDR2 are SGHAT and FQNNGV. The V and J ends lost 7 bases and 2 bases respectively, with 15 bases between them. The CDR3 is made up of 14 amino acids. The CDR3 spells CASNFLRRPYEQYF. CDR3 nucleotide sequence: TGTGCCAGCAACTTTTTAAGGAGACCCTACGAGCAGTACTTC.

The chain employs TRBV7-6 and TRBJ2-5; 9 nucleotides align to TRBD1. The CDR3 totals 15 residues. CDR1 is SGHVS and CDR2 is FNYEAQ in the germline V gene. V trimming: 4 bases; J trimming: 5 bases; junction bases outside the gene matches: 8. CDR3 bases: TGTGCCAGCAGCTCCGGGACAGGGATCAGCGAGACCCAGTACTTC. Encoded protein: CASSSGTGISETQYF.

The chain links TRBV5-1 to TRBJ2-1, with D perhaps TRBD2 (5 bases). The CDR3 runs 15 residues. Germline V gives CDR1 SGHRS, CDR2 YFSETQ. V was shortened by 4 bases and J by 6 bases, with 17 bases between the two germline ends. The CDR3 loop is CASSLGNGSVNEQFF. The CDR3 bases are TGCGCCAGCAGCCTCGGGAACGGGTCGGTCAATGAGCAGTTCTTC.

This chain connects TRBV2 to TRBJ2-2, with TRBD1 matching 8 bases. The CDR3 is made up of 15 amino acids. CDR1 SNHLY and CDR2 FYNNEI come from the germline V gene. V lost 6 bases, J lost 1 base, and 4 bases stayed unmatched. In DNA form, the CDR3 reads TGTGCCAGCAGAAACAGGGGGATGAACACCGGGGAGCTGTTTTTT. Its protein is CASRNRGMNTGELFF.

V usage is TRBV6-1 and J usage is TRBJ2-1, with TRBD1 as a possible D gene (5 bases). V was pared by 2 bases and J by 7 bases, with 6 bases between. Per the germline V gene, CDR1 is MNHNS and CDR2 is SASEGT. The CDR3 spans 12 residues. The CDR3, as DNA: TGTGCCAGCAGTGAACCAGGGAATGAGCAGTTCTTC. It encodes CASSEPGNEQFF.

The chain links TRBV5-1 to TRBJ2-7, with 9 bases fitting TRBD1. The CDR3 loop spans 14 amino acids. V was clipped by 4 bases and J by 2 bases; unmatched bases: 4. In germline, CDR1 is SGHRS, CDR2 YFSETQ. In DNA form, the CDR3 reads TGCGCCAGCAGCCCGACAGGGGGAACCTACGAGCAGTACTTC. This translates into CASSPTGGTYEQYF.

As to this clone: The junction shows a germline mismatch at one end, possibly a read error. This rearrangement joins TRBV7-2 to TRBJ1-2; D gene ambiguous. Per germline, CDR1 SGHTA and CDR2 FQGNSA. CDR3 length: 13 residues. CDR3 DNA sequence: TGTGCCAGCAGCAAAGACGGGATGTATGTCTACACCTTC. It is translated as CASSKDGMYVYTF.

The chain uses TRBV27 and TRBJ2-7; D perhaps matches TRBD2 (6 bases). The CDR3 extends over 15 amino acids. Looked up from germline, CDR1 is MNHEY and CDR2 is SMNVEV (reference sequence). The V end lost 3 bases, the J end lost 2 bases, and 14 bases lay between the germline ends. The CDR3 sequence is CASSLEGYGTYEQYF. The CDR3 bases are TGTGCCAGCAGTTTGGAGGGGTATGGGACCTACGAGCAGTACTTC.

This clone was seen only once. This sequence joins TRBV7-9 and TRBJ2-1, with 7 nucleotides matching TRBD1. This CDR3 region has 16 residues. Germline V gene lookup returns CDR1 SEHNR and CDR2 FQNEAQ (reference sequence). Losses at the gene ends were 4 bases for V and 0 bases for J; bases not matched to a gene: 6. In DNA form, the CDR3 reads TGTGCCAGCAGCTCCCGGACAGGCGCCTCCTACAATGAGCAGTTCTTC. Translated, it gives CASSSRTGASYNEQFF.

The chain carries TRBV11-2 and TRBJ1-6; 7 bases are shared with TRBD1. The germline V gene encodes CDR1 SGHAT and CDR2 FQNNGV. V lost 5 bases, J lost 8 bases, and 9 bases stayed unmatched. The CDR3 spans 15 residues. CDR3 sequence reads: CASSRGQLEDSPLHF. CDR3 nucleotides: TGTGCCAGCAGCAGGGGACAGCTTGAAGATTCACCCCTCCACTTT.

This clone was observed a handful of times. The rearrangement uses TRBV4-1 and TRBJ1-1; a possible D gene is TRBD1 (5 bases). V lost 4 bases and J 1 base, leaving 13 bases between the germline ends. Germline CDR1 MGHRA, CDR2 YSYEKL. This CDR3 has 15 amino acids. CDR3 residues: CASSRQQEANTEAFF. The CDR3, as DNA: TGCGCCAGCAGCCGACAACAGGAAGCGAACACTGAAGCTTTCTTT.

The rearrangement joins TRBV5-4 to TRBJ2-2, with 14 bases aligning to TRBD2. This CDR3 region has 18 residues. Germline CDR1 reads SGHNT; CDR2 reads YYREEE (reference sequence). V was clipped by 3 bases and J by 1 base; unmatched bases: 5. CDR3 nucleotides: TGTGCCAGCAGCTCCGGGACTAGCGGGAGTCGGAACACCGGGGAGCTGTTTTTT. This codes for CASSSGTSGSRNTGELFF.

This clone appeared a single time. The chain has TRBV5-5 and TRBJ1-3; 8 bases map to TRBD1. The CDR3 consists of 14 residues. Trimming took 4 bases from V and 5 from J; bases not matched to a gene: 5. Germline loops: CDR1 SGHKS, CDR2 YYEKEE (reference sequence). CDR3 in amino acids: CASSQWTGRNTIYF. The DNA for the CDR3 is TGTGCCAGCAGCCAGTGGACAGGGCGAAACACCATATATTTT.

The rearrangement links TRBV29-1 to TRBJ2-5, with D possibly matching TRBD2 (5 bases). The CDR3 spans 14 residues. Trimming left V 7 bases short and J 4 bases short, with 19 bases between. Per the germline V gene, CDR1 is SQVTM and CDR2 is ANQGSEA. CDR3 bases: TGCAGCGGGCACTCCGGAGGCCGTCGAGAGACCCAGTACTTC. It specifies CSGHSGGRRETQYF. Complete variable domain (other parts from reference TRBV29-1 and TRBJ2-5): SAVISQKPSRDICQRGTSLTIQCQVDSQVTMMFWYRQQPGQSLTLIATANQGSEATYESGFVIDKFPISRPNLTFSTLTVSNMSPEDSSIYLCSGHSGGRRETQYFGPGTRLLVL.

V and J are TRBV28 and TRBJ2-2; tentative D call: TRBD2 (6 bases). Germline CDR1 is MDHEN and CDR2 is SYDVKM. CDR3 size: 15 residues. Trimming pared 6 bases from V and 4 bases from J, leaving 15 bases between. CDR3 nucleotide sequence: TGTGCCAGCAGCACGACTAGTTACATCACCGGGGAGCTGTTTTTT. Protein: CASSTTSYITGELFF.